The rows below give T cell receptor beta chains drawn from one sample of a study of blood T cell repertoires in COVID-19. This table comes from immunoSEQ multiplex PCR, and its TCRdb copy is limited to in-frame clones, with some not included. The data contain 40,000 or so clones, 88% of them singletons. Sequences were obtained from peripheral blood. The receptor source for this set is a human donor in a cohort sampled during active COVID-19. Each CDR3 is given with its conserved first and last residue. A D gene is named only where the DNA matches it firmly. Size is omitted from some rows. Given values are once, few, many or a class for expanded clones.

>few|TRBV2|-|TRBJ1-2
CASRAGGYGYTF
TGTGCCAGCAGGGCCGGGGGCTATGGCTACACCTTC
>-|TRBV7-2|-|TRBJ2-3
CASSLRGITDTQYF
TGTGCCAGCAGCTTACGAGGGATCACAGATACGCAGTATTTT
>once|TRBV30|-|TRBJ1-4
CAWTRGNEKLFF
TGTGCCTGGACAAGGGGTAATGAAAAACTGTTTTTT
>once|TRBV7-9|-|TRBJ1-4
CASSLEVFRVGAGEKLFF
TGTGCCAGCAGCTTAGAAGTGTTTCGCGTGGGGGCCGGGGAAAAACTGTTTTTT
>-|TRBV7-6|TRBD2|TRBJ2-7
CASSSLAGYEQYF
TGTGCCAGCAGCTCTCTAGCGGGCTACGAGCAGTACTTC
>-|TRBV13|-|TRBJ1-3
CASSKEGGKGYTIYF
TGTGCCAGCAGCAAAGAGGGGGGGAAAGGCTACACCATATATTTT
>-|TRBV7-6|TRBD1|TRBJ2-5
CASSRLLGQRETQYF
TGTGCCAGCAGCCGACTACTGGGACAGCGAGAGACCCAGTACTTC
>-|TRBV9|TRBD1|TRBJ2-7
CASSPGIYGTGMSSYEQYF
TGTGCCAGCAGCCCTGGTATTTACGGGACAGGTATGAGCTCCTACGAGCAGTACTTC
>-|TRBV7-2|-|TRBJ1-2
CASSLQGAHYGYTF
TGTGCCAGCAGCTTACAAGGGGCTCACTATGGCTACACCTTC
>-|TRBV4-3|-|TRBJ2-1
CASSQDGFAAEQFF
TGCGCCAGCAGCCAAGATGGCTTCGCCGCTGAGCAGTTCTTC
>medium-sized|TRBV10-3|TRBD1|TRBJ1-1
CAISEFRQGVKNTEAFF
TGTGCCATCAGTGAGTTCCGACAGGGAGTCAAGAACACTGAAGCTTTCTTT
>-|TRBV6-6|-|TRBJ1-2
CASALGAGVGGYTF
TGTGCCAGCGCCTTAGGCGCGGGTGTGGGTGGCTACACCTTC
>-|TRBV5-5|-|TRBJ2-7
CASSSRDNYEQYF
TGTGCCAGCAGCTCTAGGGACAACTACGAGCAGTACTTC
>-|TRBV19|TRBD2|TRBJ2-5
CASSMTSGGPQYF
TGTGCCAGTAGTATGACTAGCGGGGGGCCCCAGTACTTC
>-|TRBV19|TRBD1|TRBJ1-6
CATRTGSNSPLHF
TGTGCCACTAGGACAGGGTCTAATTCACCCCTCCACTTT
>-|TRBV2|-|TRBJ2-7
CASSELLGALDEQYF
TGTGCCAGCAGTGAATTGTTGGGGGCGCTTGACGAGCAGTACTTC
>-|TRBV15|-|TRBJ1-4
CATSRDLQRSNEKLFF
TGTGCCACCAGCAGAGATCTGCAGAGGAGTAATGAAAAACTGTTTTTT
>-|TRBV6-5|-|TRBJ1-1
CASSSQGVNTEAFF
TGTGCCAGCAGTTCTCAAGGAGTGAACACTGAAGCTTTCTTT
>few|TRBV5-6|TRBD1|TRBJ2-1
CASTTGQEIGNEQFF
TGTGCCAGCACCACGGGACAGGAAATAGGCAATGAGCAGTTCTTC
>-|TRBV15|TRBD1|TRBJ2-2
CATGRTGTNTGELFF
TGTGCCACCGGTAGGACAGGGACGAACACCGGGGAGCTGTTTTTT
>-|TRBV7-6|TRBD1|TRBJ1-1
CASSPGTVNTEAFF
TGTGCCAGCAGTCCCGGGACAGTCAACACTGAAGCTTTCTTT
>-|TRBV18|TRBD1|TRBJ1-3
CASSTGTGGGSGNTIYF
TGTGCCAGCTCAACCGGGACAGGGGGCGGCTCTGGAAACACCATATATTTT
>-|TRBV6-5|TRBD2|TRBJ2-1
CASSYLPSGASNEQFF
TGTGCCAGCAGTTACCTTCCTAGCGGGGCCTCCAATGAGCAGTTCTTC
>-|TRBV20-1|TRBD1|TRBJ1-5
CSASQTGQGGNQPQHF
TGCAGTGCTAGTCAAACCGGACAGGGCGGAAATCAGCCCCAGCATTTT
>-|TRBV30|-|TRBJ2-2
CAWSVAIPGGELFF
TGTGCCTGGAGTGTGGCAATACCAGGCGGGGAGCTGTTTTTT
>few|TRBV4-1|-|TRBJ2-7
CASSQVGTPEQYF
TGCGCCAGCAGCCAAGTGGGGACTCCCGAGCAGTACTTC
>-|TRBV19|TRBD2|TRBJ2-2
CASTPISGAVGELFF
TGTGCCAGTACCCCCATCAGCGGGGCGGTCGGGGAGCTGTTTTTT
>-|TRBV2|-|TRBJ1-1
CASSEFRGMNTEAFF
TGTGCCAGCAGTGAGTTCCGGGGGATGAACACTGAAGCTTTCTTT
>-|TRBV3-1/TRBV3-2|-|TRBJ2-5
CASSQMTWEYQETQYF
TGTGCCAGCAGCCAAATGACGTGGGAGTACCAAGAGACCCAGTACTTC
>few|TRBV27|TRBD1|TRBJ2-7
CASSLSGTGVYEQYF
TGTGCCAGCAGTTTATCGGGGACAGGGGTTTACGAGCAGTACTTC
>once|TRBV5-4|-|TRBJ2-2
CASSLGGAAGAGELFF
TGTGCCAGCAGCTTAGGGGGGGCCGCGGGGGCCGGGGAGCTGTTTTTT
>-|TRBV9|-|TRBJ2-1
CASSAHAPGSYNEQFF
TGTGCCAGCAGCGCCCACGCCCCGGGGTCCTACAATGAGCAGTTCTTC
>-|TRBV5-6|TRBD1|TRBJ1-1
CASSRGGNMNTEAFF
TGTGCCAGCAGCCGAGGGGGCAACATGAACACTGAAGCTTTCTTT
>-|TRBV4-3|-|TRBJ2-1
CASSQEGPPLATNEQFF
TGCGCCAGCAGCCAAGAAGGTCCCCCGCTAGCGACCAATGAGCAGTTCTTC
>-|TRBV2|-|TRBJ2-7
CASTRHGSYEQYF
TGTGCCAGCACCCGACACGGTTCCTACGAGCAGTACTTC
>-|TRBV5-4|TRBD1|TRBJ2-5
CATSGGTETQYF
TGTGCCACCTCAGGGGGAACAGAGACCCAGTACTTC
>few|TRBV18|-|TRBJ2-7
CASSPSGAREQYF
TGTGCCAGCTCACCAAGCGGAGCTCGGGAGCAGTACTTC
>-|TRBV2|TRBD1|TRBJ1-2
CASRQTGTDYGYTF
TGTGCCAGCAGGCAAACCGGGACAGATTATGGCTACACCTTC
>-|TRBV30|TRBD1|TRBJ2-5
CASNRGQETQYF
TGTGCCAGTAACAGGGGGCAAGAGACCCAGTACTTC
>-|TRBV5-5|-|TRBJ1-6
CASSTGNNSPLHF
TGTGCCAGCAGTACAGGGAATAATTCACCCCTCCACTTT
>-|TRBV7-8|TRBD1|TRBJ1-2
CASSYRQGYYGYTF
TGTGCCAGCAGCTATCGACAGGGATACTATGGCTACACCTTC
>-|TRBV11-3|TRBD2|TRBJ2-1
CATTKTSGRDNEQFF
TGTGCCACCACTAAGACTAGCGGACGAGACAATGAGCAGTTCTTC
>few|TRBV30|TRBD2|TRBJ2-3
CAWSVTLTSGGADTQYF
TGTGCCTGGAGTGTTACGTTGACTAGCGGGGGGGCAGATACGCAGTATTTT
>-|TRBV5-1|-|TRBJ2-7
CASSLSTHEQYF
TGCGCCAGCAGCCTGTCTACCCACGAGCAGTACTTC
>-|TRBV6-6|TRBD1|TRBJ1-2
CASRTLSGTGATGYTF
TGTGCCAGCAGAACACTTAGTGGGACAGGGGCTACTGGCTACACCTTC
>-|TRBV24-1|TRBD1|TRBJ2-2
CATSDTGTGGTGELFF
TGTGCCACCAGTGACACCGGGACAGGCGGGACCGGGGAGCTGTTTTTT
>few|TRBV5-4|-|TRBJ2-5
CATRAPNQETQYF
TGTGCCACCCGCGCGCCCAATCAAGAGACCCAGTACTTC
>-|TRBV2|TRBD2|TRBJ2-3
CASNLGLAGGPQWGTDTQYF
TGTGCCAGCAACCTCGGACTAGCGGGGGGCCCCCAGTGGGGCACAGATACGCAGTATTTT
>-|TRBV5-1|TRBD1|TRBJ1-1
CASSGSGTGNTEAFF
TGCGCCAGCAGCGGCTCCGGGACAGGGAACACTGAAGCTTTCTTT
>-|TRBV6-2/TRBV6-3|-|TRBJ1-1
CASSYYRSRSTEAFF
TGTGCCAGCAGTTACTACAGGTCACGGAGCACTGAAGCTTTCTTT
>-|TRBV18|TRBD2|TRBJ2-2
CASSPRGAGELFF
TGTGCCAGCTCACCTCGGGGGGCCGGGGAGCTGTTTTTT
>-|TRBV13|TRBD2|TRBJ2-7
CASSLSGASSYEQYF
TGTGCCAGCAGTCTAAGCGGGGCGAGCTCCTACGAGCAGTACTTC
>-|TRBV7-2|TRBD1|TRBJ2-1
CASSKGTGVFYEQFF
TGTGCCAGCAGCAAAGGCACAGGGGTATTTTATGAGCAGTTCTTC
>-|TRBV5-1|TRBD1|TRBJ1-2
CASSPGQGHGYTF
TGCGCCAGCAGCCCCGGACAGGGCCATGGCTACACCTTC
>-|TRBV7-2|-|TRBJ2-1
CASSLFRGSSYNEQFF
TGTGCCAGCAGCTTATTCCGGGGGAGCTCCTACAATGAGCAGTTCTTC
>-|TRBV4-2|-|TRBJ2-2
CASSQADSRTGELFF
TGTGCCAGCAGCCAAGCGGACAGTCGCACCGGGGAGCTGTTTTTT
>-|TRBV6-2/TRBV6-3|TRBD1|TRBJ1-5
CASSYGQGAQPQHF
TGTGCCAGCAGCTATGGACAGGGGGCCCAGCCCCAGCATTTT
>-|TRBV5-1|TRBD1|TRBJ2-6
CASSLSTGTASSGANVLTF
TGCGCCAGCAGCTTGAGTACCGGGACAGCCTCATCTGGGGCCAACGTCCTGACTTTC
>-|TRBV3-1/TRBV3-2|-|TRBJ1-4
CASSQEEIVGTDNEKLFF
TGTGCCAGCAGCCAAGAGGAAATCGTCGGAACAGACAATGAAAAACTGTTTTTT